This entry describes one TCR beta chain. The data are from a study of blood T cell repertoires in COVID-19. Study-wide background: Samples came from the United States, Italy and Spain, spanning acute and convalescent COVID-19. The cDNA or gDNA used as material had been derived from T cells, B-cell-depleted T cells, or PBMCs.

Per the authors' pipeline: The assay estimated nucleated cells by amplifying reference gene primers. The method was immunoSEQ multiplex PCR; TCRdb's version includes in-frame clones alone and lacks a portion of them. V, J and clone size derive from that table, while D and trimming were established from the DNA sequence. The data show approximately 100,000 clones, about 90% seen once. The CDR3 spans 17 residues. V lost 3 bases and J 2 bases, leaving 19 bases between the germline ends. Germline-derived CDR1 and CDR2 are SNHLY and FYNNEI. The sequenced material came from peripheral blood. The rearrangement joins TRBV2 to TRBJ1-2, with D uncertain. The TCR sequence derives from a human donor in a cohort sampled during active COVID-19. This chain's CDR3 is CASSEYSAGPQNYGYTF. The CDR3 nucleotides are TGTGCCAGCAGTGAGTATTCGGCAGGCCCTCAGAACTATGGCTACACCTTC.